This passage covers 15 T cell receptor beta chains from one sample sequenced in a study of graft-versus-host responses after intestinal transplantation. The method was immunoSEQ multiplex PCR; TCRdb's version includes in-frame clones alone and lacks a portion of them. The table shows about 37,000 clones, with around 90% occurring only once. The graft tissue was processed, and this released both intraepithelial and lamina propria lymphocytes. The source material was ileum tissue, sampled around seven months after intestinal transplant. These TCRs come from a human patient who received an intestinal transplant, so some T cells may come from the graft donor.

CDR3: CSVEVRGQGYF. In nucleotides, the CDR3 is TGCAGCGTTGAAGTGAGGGGACAGGGGTATTTT. The chain employs TRBV29-1 and TRBJ2-3, with 9 nucleotides matching TRBD1. This CDR3 is 11 amino acids long. V lost 1 base, J lost 14 bases, and 4 bases stayed unmatched. CDR1 SQVTM and CDR2 ANQGSEA come from the germline V gene.

The chain uses TRBV9 and TRBJ2-3; 8 bases are shared with TRBD2. CDR3 length: 16 amino acids. Germline loops: CDR1 SGDLS, CDR2 YYNGEE. Losses at the gene ends were 3 bases for V and 5 bases for J; bases not matched to a gene: 11. The CDR3 is CASSAAPLGGGDTQYF. Here the CDR3 DNA reads TGTGCCAGCAGCGCAGCCCCGCTCGGGGGGGGAGATACGCAGTATTTT.

V and J are TRBV1 and TRBJ1-1; the table's D call TRBD1 went unverified against the DNA. TRBV1 is assigned pseudogene status. The CDR3 has 16 amino acids. The CDR3 nucleotides read TGCACCAGCAGCCCAGACAGGAAAGAAGGAAGGACTGAAGCTTTCTTT. It translates to CTSSPDRKEGRTEAFF.

CDR3 nucleotide sequence: TGCGCCAGCAGTGAAGGACATAGTACAGATACGCAGTATTTT. This translates into CASSEGHSTDTQYF. The chain combines TRBV10-2 with TRBJ2-3, with TRBD1 as a possible D gene (5 bases). Deletions cut 3 bases from V and 3 bases from J, with 10 bases between. Germline assignment: CDR1 WSHSY and CDR2 SAAADI. The CDR3 has 14 amino acids.

V usage is TRBV7-8 and J usage is TRBJ2-3; tentative D call: TRBD1 (6 bases). CDR1 is SGHVS, CDR2 FQNEAQ, per germline. The CDR3 extends over 15 amino acids. Deletions cut 5 bases from V and 2 bases from J, with 14 bases between. The CDR3 region has the DNA TGTGCCAGCAGCATCGGACAGCTTTACACAGATACGCAGTATTTT. Translating gives CASSIGQLYTDTQYF.

This clone has more than one count but fewer than ten. The chain carries TRBV5-1 and TRBJ2-3, with 9 positions matching TRBD2. The germline gives CDR1 SGHRS, CDR2 YFSETQ. V was pared by 4 bases and J by 3 bases, with 3 bases of the junction left unmatched. The CDR3 totals 14 residues. The CDR3 region has the DNA TGCGCCAGCAGCCGTACTAGCGGGACAGATACGCAGTATTTT. Protein: CASSRTSGTDTQYF.

The rearrangement uses TRBV5-1 and TRBJ1-4; 10 bases agree with TRBD1. This CDR3 comprises 17 residues. The V segment lost 4 bases and the J segment 2 bases; nucleotides outside the gene matches: 8. Germline V gene sequence: CDR1 SGHRS, CDR2 YFSETQ. This CDR3 reads CASSKSRDRGTNEKLFF. Here the CDR3 DNA reads TGCGCCAGCAGCAAATCCCGGGACAGGGGTACTAATGAAAAACTGTTTTTT. Together with reference TRBV5-1 and TRBJ1-4, the CDR3 gives the full variable domain: KAGVTQTPRYLIKTRGQQVTLSCSPISGHRSVSWYQQTPGQGLQFLFEYFSETQRNKGNFPGRFSGRQFSNSRSEMNVSTLELGDSALYLCASSKSRDRGTNEKLFFGSGTQLSVL.

J is TRBJ2-1 and V is TRBV28, with 7 bases identical to TRBD1. Trimming removed 8 bases from V and 8 bases from J; junction bases left unmatched: 18. Germline CDR1 is MDHEN and CDR2 is SYDVKM. This CDR3 spans 16 amino acids. In nucleotides, the CDR3 is TGTGCCAGCCGGGGACAGAGAGCGAGTTTTAGGGATGAGCAGTTCTTC. As protein: CASRGQRASFRDEQFF.

The chain joins TRBV19 to TRBJ1-3, with unresolved D. CDR1 LNHDA and CDR2 SQIVND come from the germline V gene (reference sequence). This CDR3 has 15 amino acids. Trimming shortened V by 8 bases and J by 0 bases, and 14 bases separated the two germline ends. CDR3 bases: TGTGCCAGTCTGGGAAAGCTTCACTCTGGAAACACCATATATTTT. Its translation is CASLGKLHSGNTIYF.

The chain combines TRBV6-1 with TRBJ2-7; TRBD2 might be the D (6 bases). CDR1 is MNHNS, CDR2 SASEGT, per germline. This CDR3 has 14 residues. Trimming took off 2 bases at V and 2 bases at J, with 10 bases between the two ends. This chain's CDR3 is CASSEWDFTYEQYF. Here the CDR3 DNA reads TGTGCCAGCAGTGAATGGGACTTCACCTACGAGCAGTACTTC.

This chain connects TRBV9 to TRBJ2-3; D not certain. V lost 4 bases to trimming and J lost 1 base, with 10 bases between them. This CDR3 region has 14 residues. CDR1 is SGDLS and CDR2 is YYNGEE in the germline V gene. The CDR3 sequence is CASSTSHGTDTQYF. Written as DNA, the CDR3 is TGTGCCAGCAGCACCTCGCACGGCACAGATACGCAGTATTTT.

The chain has TRBV11-1 and TRBJ2-2, with TRBD1 identical over 7 bases. Germline values: CDR1 SGHAT, CDR2 FQDESV (reference sequence). The J segment lost 5 bases and the V segment lost 1 base, leaving 13 bases of the junction unmatched. The CDR3 runs 18 residues. CDR3 coding DNA: TGTGCCAGCAGCTTAGTTTATCGGACAGGAGGAGGAACCGGGGAGCTGTTTTTT. Its translation: CASSLVYRTGGGTGELFF.

V gene TRBV6-1 combines with J gene TRBJ1-1; D may be TRBD1 (6 bases). The CDR3 contains 12 residues. CDR1 MNHNS and CDR2 SASEGT come from the germline V gene. V lost 4 bases to trimming and J lost 8 bases, with 11 bases between them. For the CDR3, the DNA is TGTGCCAGCAGTGCAATTACAGGGGAAGCTTTCTTT. Translation gives CASSAITGEAFF.

This clone is a singleton in its sample. The V gene is TRBV11-2, the J gene TRBJ2-3; 16 positions agree with TRBD2. The CDR3 spans 17 residues. V shed 4 bases and J 5 bases; nucleotides not matched to a gene: 6. The V gene's germline CDR1 is SGHAT and CDR2 FQNNGV. This CDR3 is CASSSTGTSGGGDTQYF. CDR3 DNA: TGTGCCAGCAGCTCCACCGGGACTAGCGGGGGGGGAGATACGCAGTATTTT.

The CDR3 coding sequence is TGTGCCAGCAGTTATAGCGGGCCTAGCACAGATACGCAGTATTTT. As protein: CASSYSGPSTDTQYF. The chain combines TRBV27 with TRBJ2-3; 7 bases align to TRBD2. Per the germline V gene, CDR1 is MNHEY and CDR2 is SMNVEV (reference sequence). V dropped 4 bases and J dropped 0; count of bases not matched to a gene: 4. The CDR3 consists of 15 residues.